This passage covers 27 T cell receptor beta chains from one sample sequenced in a study of T cell repertoires in cytomegalovirus infection. Antigen specificity for these receptors is unknown. TCRdb reprocessed the reads via MiXCR and lists one record per CDR3 protein. The sample lists about 110,000 distinct CDR3 sequences; approximately 45% were seen once. Sequences were derived from CD8+ T cells from cultured PBMCs, sampled from culture after CMV antigen stimulation. Receptors originate from a human donor in good health (CMV status not recorded). Some clones in this sample may be carry-over from other donors' samples.

This chain links TRBV11-3 with TRBJ2-3, with TRBD2 as a possible D gene (6 bases). CDR3 length: 15 amino acids. Deletions cut 1 base from V and 2 bases from J, with 10 bases between. The germline gives CDR1 SGHNT, CDR2 YENEEA. CDR3 in DNA: TGTGCCAGCAGCTTAGTTGGCGGGGCCACAGATACGCAGTATTTT. Translated: CASSLVGGATDTQYF. Looking up the rest from reference TRBV11-3 and TRBJ2-3 gives the full variable domain: EAGVVQSPRYKIIEKKQPVAFWCNPISGHNTLYWYLQNLGQGPELLIRYENEEAVDDSQLPKDRFSAERLKGVDSTLKIQPAELGDSAVYLCASSLVGGATDTQYFGPGTRLTVL.

There are many counts of this clonotype. The chain carries TRBV3-1 and TRBJ1-2; possible D gene TRBD1, 5 bases. There are 15 residues in the CDR3. Germline V CDR1 and CDR2: LGHDT, YNNKEL (reference sequence). V lost 2 bases and J lost 6, with 16 bases in between. The CDR3 coding sequence is TGTGCCAGCAGCCAACAGGGTGTTGACTCCCATGGCTACACCTTC. This encodes CASSQQGVDSHGYTF.

The chain couples TRBV7-8 to TRBJ2-7; 9 bases are shared with TRBD2. Germline CDR1 is SGHVS and CDR2 is FQNEAQ. The V segment lost 1 base and the J segment 2 bases; nucleotides outside the gene matches: 3. This CDR3 is built from 15 residues. The CDR3 reads CASSLEASGAYEQYF. DNA for the CDR3: TGTGCCAGCAGCTTAGAGGCTAGCGGGGCCTACGAGCAGTACTTC.

This clonotype occurred a few times. This sequence joins TRBV6-6 and TRBJ2-2; D uncertain. The germline V and J ends were trimmed by 2 bases and 0 bases, with 7 bases remaining between them. The germline V gene has CDR1 MNHNY and CDR2 SVGAGI (reference sequence). The CDR3 length is 15 residues. The CDR3 DNA reads as TGTGCCAGCAGTTACACGTTCGCGAACACCGGGGAGCTGTTTTTT. Its protein is CASSYTFANTGELFF.

The sample holds a few counts of this clonotype. V is TRBV6-2 or TRBV6-3 and J is TRBJ2-7, with D possibly matching TRBD1 (6 bases). In germline, CDR1 is MNHEY, CDR2 SVGEGT. This CDR3 is 16 amino acids long. V shed 6 bases and J shed 2 bases, with 20 bases lying between them. CDR3 coding DNA: TGTGCCAGCAGCCCAGCCAGGTGGGGGCCCACCTACGAGCAGTACTTC. Residues: CASSPARWGPTYEQYF.

The chain couples TRBV3-1 to TRBJ2-1, with 15 bases identical to TRBD2. The CDR3 has 18 residues. Germline CDR1 is LGHDT and CDR2 is YNNKEL (reference sequence). V lost 3 bases to trimming and J lost 9 bases; unmatched junction nucleotides: 12. CDR3 coding DNA: TGTGCCAGCAGCCAGCCTTTTAGGACTAGCGGGGGGGCAGGTGAGCAGTTCTTC. Its protein product is CASSQPFRTSGGAGEQFF.

The chain links TRBV6-6 to TRBJ2-5; D is unclear. V lost 5 bases, J lost 5 bases, and 18 bases lay in between. The germline gives CDR1 MNHNY, CDR2 SVGAGI (reference sequence). This CDR3 has 15 amino acids. The CDR3 loop is CASSPFFGEGETQYF. DNA for the CDR3: TGTGCCAGCAGTCCCTTCTTTGGGGAAGGGGAGACCCAGTACTTC.

The genes are TRBV6-5 and TRBJ2-1, with TRBD2 matching 9 bases. Per germline, CDR1 MNHEY and CDR2 SVGAGI. There are 19 residues in the CDR3. V trimming: 7 bases; J trimming: 0 bases; junction bases outside the gene matches: 16. DNA for the CDR3: TGTGCCAGCAAGGAATGCGTAGCGGGGGCCCTACCCTCCTACAATGAGCAGTTCTTC. This encodes CASKECVAGALPSYNEQFF.

This rearrangement joins TRBV6-5 to TRBJ2-1; 12 nucleotides agree with TRBD2. The ends lost 6 bases at V and 5 bases at J; junction bases unmatched: 11. The germline gives CDR1 MNHEY, CDR2 SVGAGI. This CDR3 spans 17 amino acids. In DNA, the CDR3 is TGTGCCAGCAGCCCCGGGCTAGCGGGGGGGCCCAACAATGAGCAGTTCTTC. Protein product: CASSPGLAGGPNNEQFF.

The chain recombines TRBV27 with TRBJ2-1; 9 bases map to TRBD2. The CDR3 contains 17 residues. CDR1 is MNHEY and CDR2 is SMNVEV in the germline V gene (reference sequence). V lost 1 base, J lost 5 bases, and 9 bases stayed unmatched. CDR3 nucleotide sequence: TGTGCCAGCAGTTTATGGGCGGGGGGGCTCACGAACAATGAGCAGTTCTTC. It specifies CASSLWAGGLTNNEQFF.

The chain employs TRBV24-1 and TRBJ2-7; 11 bases fit TRBD1. Germline V CDR1 and CDR2: KGHDR, SFDVKD. J lost 4 bases, V lost 10 bases, and 5 bases had no gene match. CDR3 size: 13 residues. The CDR3 coding sequence is TGTGCCACTTCCGGGACAGGGGGGTACGAGCAGTACTTC. It translates to CATSGTGGYEQYF.

V is TRBV13 and J is TRBJ2-5, with 11 bases that match TRBD2. J gave up 0 bases and V 5 bases, and 2 bases lay outside the gene matches. This CDR3 has 15 residues. In germline, CDR1 is PRHDT, CDR2 FYEKMQ (reference sequence). CDR3 sequence: CASSKGLADQETQYF. The CDR3 nucleotides read TGTGCCAGCAGCAAGGGACTAGCGGACCAAGAGACCCAGTACTTC.

This rearrangement joins TRBV6-2 or TRBV6-3 to TRBJ2-1, with D unclear. Germline loops: CDR1 MNHEY, CDR2 SVGEGT. Deletions cut 3 bases from V and 7 bases from J, with 7 bases between. This CDR3 has 12 residues. The CDR3 sequence: CASSYFGNEQFF. The CDR3 DNA is TGTGCCAGCAGTTATTTCGGGAATGAGCAGTTCTTC.

This clonotype was seen more than once but under ten times. The rearrangement links TRBV7-6 to TRBJ2-3, with 10 bases identical to TRBD2. The germline CDR1 and CDR2 sequences are SGHVS and FNYEAQ. Trimming cost V 2 bases and J 4 bases; bases outside gene matches: 6. This CDR3 region has 16 residues. The CDR3 region is CASSLTERGGADTQYF. Here the CDR3 DNA reads TGTGCCAGCAGCTTAACGGAGCGGGGGGGGGCAGATACGCAGTATTTT.

The chain couples TRBV19 to TRBJ1-1; possibly TRBD1 for D (5 bases). The V end was cut by 11 bases, the J end by 0 bases, with 16 bases between. The CDR3 totals 14 residues. Germline CDR1 reads LNHDA; CDR2 reads SQIVND (reference sequence). The chain's CDR3 is CASAAGGMNTEAFF. DNA for the CDR3: TGTGCCTCAGCCGCGGGGGGAATGAACACTGAAGCTTTCTTT. Supplemented by reference TRBV19 and TRBJ1-1, the full variable domain reads DGGITQSPKYLFRKEGQNVTLSCEQNLNHDAMYWYRQDPGQGLRLIYYSQIVNDFQKGDIAEGYSVSREKKESFPLTVTSAQKNPTAFYLCASAAGGMNTEAFFGQGTRLTVV.

The J gene is TRBJ2-1, the V gene TRBV27; 11 bases are shared with TRBD1. Germline V gives CDR1 MNHEY, CDR2 SMNVEV (reference sequence). Trimming at V came to 5 bases and at J to 8 bases, leaving 5 bases not matched to a gene. This CDR3 contains 14 residues. CDR3 coding DNA: TGTGCCAGCAGTCCGCGGGACAGGGGGTATGAGCAGTTCTTC. It codes for CASSPRDRGYEQFF.

The rearrangement links TRBV7-9 to TRBJ2-2, with 7 nucleotides matching TRBD1. CDR1 and CDR2 from the germline V gene are SEHNR and FQNEAQ (reference sequence). The V and J ends lost 1 base and 0 bases, in that order; junction bases with no gene match: 11. The CDR3 totals 19 residues. The CDR3 sequence is CASSLGWGQRTTNTGELFF. In DNA, the CDR3 is TGTGCCAGCAGCTTAGGGTGGGGACAGCGGACAACGAACACCGGGGAGCTGTTTTTT. Complete variable domain (other parts from reference TRBV7-9 and TRBJ2-2): DTGVSQNPRHKITKRGQNVTFRCDPISEHNRLYWYRQTLGQGPEFLTYFQNEAQLEKSRLLSDRFSAERPKGSFSTLEIQRTEQGDSAMYLCASSLGWGQRTTNTGELFFGEGSRLTVL.

The rearrangement uses TRBV19 and TRBJ2-7; a possible D gene is TRBD1 (7 bases). The germline V gene encodes CDR1 LNHDA and CDR2 SQIVND (reference sequence). The CDR3 has 14 residues. Trimming shortened V by 4 bases and J by 0 bases, and 10 bases separated the two germline ends. The CDR3 here is CASSTGGISYEQYF. Written as DNA, the CDR3 is TGTGCCAGTAGTACAGGGGGGATCTCCTACGAGCAGTACTTC.

Details on this clonotype: One end of the junction is discordant with germline, which a read error may explain. The V gene is TRBV11-2, the J gene TRBJ2-5; TRBD2 agrees at 8 bases. The germline gives CDR1 SGHAT, CDR2 FQNNGV. The CDR3 has 16 amino acids. The CDR3 bases are TGTGCCAGCAGCTTGTTACGGGGGGGAATCCAAGAGACCCAGTACTTT. Translation gives CASSLLRGGIQETQYF.

This clonotype was found many times. This sequence joins TRBV11-1 and TRBJ2-3, with 11 bases fitting TRBD2. Per the germline V gene, CDR1 is SGHAT and CDR2 is FQDESV (reference sequence). The V segment lost 4 bases and the J segment 0 bases; nucleotides outside the gene matches: 0. This CDR3 has 15 residues. In DNA, the CDR3 is TGTGCCAGCAGCTCTAGCGGGGGGAGCACAGATACGCAGTATTTT. It yields the protein CASSSSGGSTDTQYF.

The chain carries TRBV28 and TRBJ1-1; D is ambiguous. The germline gives CDR1 MDHEN, CDR2 SYDVKM. The ends were cut back, 3 bases at V and 10 bases at J, with 9 bases in the middle. This CDR3 region has 11 residues. The CDR3 region has the DNA TGTGCCAGCAGTTTTCTTGATCCAGCTTTCTTT. This codes for CASSFLDPAFF.

The rearrangement uses TRBV28 and TRBJ2-3; 9 bases match TRBD2. The CDR3 spans 18 residues. Germline-derived CDR1 and CDR2 are MDHEN and SYDVKM. V dropped 6 bases and J dropped 2; count of bases not matched to a gene: 15. CDR3 protein: CASRPLKPAGGYTDTQYF. As DNA, the CDR3 is TGTGCCAGCAGGCCCCTGAAACCAGCGGGGGGCTACACAGATACGCAGTATTTT.

This clonotype occurred many times. This rearrangement joins TRBV5-6 to TRBJ1-5, with D possibly TRBD1 on 5 matching bases. The germline gives CDR1 SGHDT, CDR2 YYEEEE. This CDR3 has 15 amino acids. V lost 4 bases, J lost 2 bases, and 13 bases lay in between. The CDR3 bases are TGTGCCAGCAGCCAAGGGGATGGGGGCAATCAGCCCCAGCATTTT. It codes for CASSQGDGGNQPQHF.

The chain employs TRBV12-3 or TRBV12-4 and TRBJ1-1; D remains ambiguous. The CDR3 runs 11 residues. V gave up 4 bases and J gave up 6 bases, with 6 bases separating them. The CDR3 DNA sequence: TGTGCCAGCAGTTCAACCCCTGAAGCTTTCTTT. Amino acid sequence: CASSSTPEAFF.

This rearrangement joins TRBV20-1 to TRBJ2-5, with 9 bases aligning to TRBD2. The V segment lost 0 bases and the J segment 4 bases; nucleotides outside the gene matches: 18. This CDR3 has 19 amino acids. Germline-derived CDR1 and CDR2 are DFQATT and SNEGSKA (reference sequence). The CDR3 loop is CSARDQGRGGSLSRETQYF. The CDR3 DNA reads TGCAGTGCTAGAGATCAGGGGCGGGGGGGCTCTTTATCCAGAGAGACCCAGTACTTC.

This clonotype was counted many times. The chain couples TRBV7-3 to TRBJ2-7; TRBD1 agrees at 7 bases. CDR1 and CDR2 from the germline V gene are SGHTA and FQGTGA. V lost 2 bases, J lost 3 bases, and 1 base stayed unmatched. The CDR3 is 13 residues long. CDR3 loop: CASSLGDSYEQYF. The CDR3 bases are TGTGCCAGCAGCTTAGGGGACAGCTACGAGCAGTACTTC.

V usage is TRBV19 and J usage is TRBJ1-4, with D perhaps TRBD1 (6 bases). Germline loops: CDR1 LNHDA, CDR2 SQIVND (reference sequence). This CDR3 is built from 15 residues. Trimming took 8 bases from V and 0 from J, leaving 13 bases between them. The CDR3 sequence: CASLRTDSTNEKLFF. The CDR3 DNA is TGTGCCAGTTTACGGACAGATTCAACTAATGAAAAACTGTTTTTT.